Below, 18 T cell receptor beta chains from the same sample are listed, as sequenced in a study of blood T cell repertoires in COVID-19. The assay was immunoSEQ multiplex PCR, and TCRdb's table has in-frame clones only and misses some. The data hold approximately 500,000 clones, with 85% to 90% observed a single time. The sequenced sample consisted of PBMCs or T cells enriched from blood (not recorded which). These receptor sequences come from a woman between 35 and 50 years old who had recovered from COVID-19.

The chain carries TRBV7-8 and TRBJ2-1, with 14 bases matching TRBD2. Germline-derived CDR1 and CDR2 are SGHVS and FQNEAQ. The length of the CDR3 is 19 residues. J gave up 1 base and V 5 bases, and 10 bases lay outside the gene matches. The DNA for the CDR3 is TGTGCCAGCAGCACCAGACTAGCGGGAGGGCCTTTTTCCTACAATGAGCAGTTCTTC. Encoded protein: CASSTRLAGGPFSYNEQFF.

The rearrangement links TRBV15 to TRBJ1-5, with D tentatively TRBD1 (5 bases). Trimming shortened V by 0 bases and J by 7 bases, and 13 bases separated the two germline ends. The CDR3 has 15 amino acids. Germline-derived CDR1 and CDR2 are LNHNV and YYDKDF (reference sequence). The CDR3 region is CATSRDGRGWQPQHF. CDR3 bases: TGTGCCACCAGCAGAGATGGGAGGGGATGGCAGCCCCAGCATTTT. Full variable domain (rest looked up from reference TRBV15 and TRBJ1-5): DAMVIQNPRYQVTQFGKPVTLSCSQTLNHNVMYWYQQKSSQAPKLLFHYYDKDFNNEADTPDNFQSRRPNTSFCFLDIRSPGLGDTAMYLCATSRDGRGWQPQHFGDGTRLSIL.

The rearrangement joins TRBV11-3 to TRBJ2-7; TRBD1 agrees at 8 bases. From germline, CDR1 is SGHNT and CDR2 YENEEA. The ends lost 5 bases at V and 4 bases at J; junction bases unmatched: 10. The CDR3 covers 15 residues. The CDR3 region has the DNA TGTGCCAGCAGCGAGACAGGGGCTATAGGGTACGAGCAGTACTTC. Translating gives CASSETGAIGYEQYF.

The chain uses TRBV12-5 and TRBJ2-3; 13 bases match TRBD2. The length of the CDR3 is 17 residues. With V trimmed by 5 bases and J by 0 bases, 5 bases remained unmatched. Germline V gene lookup returns CDR1 LGHNT and CDR2 FRNRAP. The CDR3 loop reads CASGQGTSGDSTDTQYF. The CDR3 DNA sequence: TGTGCTAGTGGTCAAGGGACTAGCGGGGATAGCACAGATACGCAGTATTTT.

This clone was seen just once. The gene calls are TRBV5-1 and TRBJ2-5; 9 bases fit TRBD1. This CDR3 contains 15 residues. From germline, CDR1 is SGHRS and CDR2 YFSETQ. The V segment lost 3 bases and the J segment 1 base; nucleotides outside the gene matches: 4. CDR3 coding DNA: TGCGCCAGCAGCTCGGACAGGGGACTCCAAGAGACCCAGTACTTC. Translating gives CASSSDRGLQETQYF.

The chain joins TRBV5-1 to TRBJ2-7; D gene ambiguous. This CDR3 contains 15 residues. The V gene lost 0 bases and the J gene lost 2 bases, with 12 bases spanning the gap. The germline V gene has CDR1 SGHRS and CDR2 YFSETQ. The CDR3 reads CASSLAETLTYEQYF. DNA of the CDR3: TGCGCCAGCAGCTTGGCCGAGACACTTACCTACGAGCAGTACTTC.

The chain uses TRBV19 and TRBJ2-7; 12 bases map to TRBD2. The J segment lost 2 bases and the V segment lost 7 bases, leaving 6 bases of the junction unmatched. The CDR3 covers 15 residues. The germline CDR1 and CDR2 sequences are LNHDA and SQIVND (reference sequence). CDR3 nucleotide sequence: TGTGCCAGTACCACCGGACTAGCGGGAACCTACGAGCAGTACTTC. It translates to CASTTGLAGTYEQYF.

The table lists this clone with a count of one. The rearrangement uses TRBV11-3 and TRBJ2-2; TRBD2 aligns across 15 bases. In germline, CDR1 is SGHNT, CDR2 YENEEA. V lost 1 base and J lost 3; bases outside the gene matches: 6. The CDR3 totals 19 residues. The CDR3 coding sequence is TGTGCCAGCAGCTTAGGTCAGGGACTAGCGGGAGGATACACCGGGGAGCTGTTTTTT. Translating gives CASSLGQGLAGGYTGELFF.

The chain combines TRBV4-1 with TRBJ1-2, with TRBD1 identical over 10 bases. This CDR3 region has 15 residues. Germline values: CDR1 MGHRA, CDR2 YSYEKL. Losses at the gene ends were 2 bases for V and 6 bases for J; bases not matched to a gene: 6. CDR3 residues: CASSQFEDRGDGYTF. Here the CDR3 DNA reads TGCGCCAGCAGCCAATTCGAGGACAGGGGGGATGGCTACACCTTC.

The V call is TRBV11-2, the J call TRBJ2-5; TRBD2 matches at 14 bases. The CDR3 is made up of 15 amino acids. CDR1 and CDR2 (germline): SGHAT, FQNNGV. The V segment lost 3 bases and the J segment 7 bases; nucleotides outside the gene matches: 4. This CDR3 reads CASSLGTSGGGTQYF. CDR3 bases: TGTGCCAGCAGCTTGGGGACTAGCGGGGGAGGGACCCAGTACTTC.

The CDR3: CATSDGMRGTDTQYF. CDR3 DNA sequence: TGTGCCACCAGTGATGGGATGCGGGGGACAGATACGCAGTATTTT. This chain joins TRBV24-1 and TRBJ2-3, with 7 bases identical to TRBD2. Germline values: CDR1 KGHDR, CDR2 SFDVKD. This CDR3 comprises 15 residues. V trimming: 3 bases; J trimming: 3 bases; junction bases outside the gene matches: 5.

The chain uses TRBV6-5 and TRBJ2-2; possibly TRBD2 for D (6 bases). The length of the CDR3 is 16 residues. CDR1 is MNHEY and CDR2 is SVGAGI in the germline V gene. V lost 2 bases and J 3 bases, leaving 13 bases between the germline ends. The CDR3 nucleotides read TGTGCCAGCAGTTACGGAGGGTGGGACCACACCGGGGAGCTGTTTTTT. Translating gives CASSYGGWDHTGELFF.

This clone was observed once. The rearrangement links TRBV5-1 to TRBJ2-1; a possible D gene is TRBD1 (6 bases). V dropped 4 bases and J dropped 0 bases, with 8 bases sitting between them. The length of the CDR3 is 14 residues. From germline, CDR1 is SGHRS and CDR2 YFSETQ. The CDR3 spells CASSQDSSYNEQFF. The CDR3 coding sequence is TGCGCCAGCAGCCAGGACAGCTCCTACAATGAGCAGTTCTTC.

Only one count was recorded for this clone. The V gene is TRBV30, the J gene TRBJ2-1; TRBD2 might be the D (5 bases). Trimming took 0 bases from V and 7 from J, leaving 10 bases between them. Germline CDR1 and CDR2: GTSNPN and SVGIG (reference sequence). This CDR3 spans 13 amino acids. CDR3 sequence reads: CAWSVGLANEQFF. DNA of the CDR3: TGTGCCTGGAGTGTAGGCCTAGCAAATGAGCAGTTCTTC.

V is TRBV4-3 and J is TRBJ1-2, with D maybe TRBD1 (6 bases). Germline CDR1 LGHNA, CDR2 YSLEER. Trimming took off 5 bases at V and 7 bases at J, with 8 bases between the two ends. The CDR3 length is 11 residues. The CDR3 sequence is CASSNRAGYTF. CDR3 coding DNA: TGCGCCAGCAGCAACAGGGCTGGCTACACCTTC.

The rearrangement uses TRBV30 and TRBJ1-2; 8 positions match TRBD1. V gave up 8 bases and J gave up 6 bases; unmatched junction bases: 5. The length of the CDR3 is 11 residues. Germline V lookup: CDR1 GTSNPN, CDR2 SVGIG (reference sequence). CDR3: CAGRGLDGYTF. The CDR3 DNA follows: TGTGCCGGCAGGGGGCTTGATGGCTACACCTTC.

This clone showed up just once. The genes are TRBV27 and TRBJ1-2, with D uncertain. The CDR3 consists of 11 residues. Trimming shortened V by 8 bases and J by 7 bases, and 11 bases separated the two germline ends. In germline, CDR1 is MNHEY, CDR2 SMNVEV (reference sequence). Here the CDR3 reads CASAGRVGYTF. The CDR3 nucleotides are TGTGCCAGCGCGGGGAGGGTTGGCTACACCTTC.

The chain combines TRBV21-1 with TRBJ2-7; no DNA check was done on the table's D call, TRBD1. TRBV21-1 corresponds to a pseudogene. The CDR3 is 15 amino acids. CDR3 amino acids: CASSNRQGGSYEQYF. As DNA, the CDR3 is TGTGCCAGCAGCAATAGACAGGGGGGATCCTACGAGCAGTACTTC.